This T cell receptor (beta chain) was identified during a study of tumor-infiltrating lymphocytes in primary liver carcinoma. Background on the study: The study obtained roughly 3.5 to 7.5 million productive TCRbeta reads per sample, similar across tissue types. The study, taken as a whole, reports: Tumors reached a significantly greater top-250-clone fraction than blood did (p = 0.039).

This CDR3 is built from 15 residues. The germline V gene encodes CDR1 MGHRA and CDR2 YSYEKL. Production of TCR beta cDNA used approximately 0.55 ug total RNA together with a constant-region primer. Researchers made the TCR beta libraries by running three nested multiplex PCR rounds with slightly modified ARM-PCR. TRBV1-TRBV30 forward and Cbeta reverse primers drove the first two roughly 10-cycle rounds. TCRdb analysed the multiplex PCR reads with MiXCR anew, one entry per CDR3 protein. The sample has some 20,000 distinct CDR3 sequences, roughly 80% seen once. Comment on this clonotype: The antigen remains undetermined. The junction differs from germline at one of its ends, possibly a read error.

Co-extraction of RNA and DNA was performed on about 20-32 mg of unsorted bulk tissue. The material sequenced was liver tumor tissue from sampling region 4. Subset reported: tumor region T4, right-lateral pole. The receptor comes from a woman aged 25 to 45 with primary liver carcinoma and hepatitis B virus infection. V usage is TRBV4-1 and J usage is TRBJ2-1; D possibly corresponds to TRBD2 (6 bases). The CDR3 loop is CASSQDGLARGEQSF. CDR3 coding DNA: TGCGCCAGCAGTCAAGATGGTCTAGCGAGGGGTGAGCAGTCCTTC.